Sequencing of this T cell receptor (beta chain) was carried out in a study of blood T cell repertoires in COVID-19 (dated by TCRdb to about 2020). Study-wide context: Collaborator samples came from the United States, Italy and Spain and covered acute and convalescent phases of COVID-19. The material from the prospective study consisted of cDNA or gDNA derived from T cells, B-cell-depleted T cells, or PBMCs. The dataset comprised deeply sampled blood TCRbeta repertoires from subjects exposed to, actively infected with, or recovered from COVID-19. The repertoires were released in a freely available public database meant as a resource for research on the immune response to SARS-CoV-2. Samples were obtained from the ongoing ImmuneRACE study (first 160 participants) and from about 1,300 subjects provided by 6 global collaborators. Sample metadata almost always included a de-identified subject ID, COVID-19 status, age in years and sex. Where available, HLA class I and class II types were obtained from metadata supplied by the sample provider rather than from assay-based typing.

The CDR1 and CDR2 encoded by the germline V gene (reference sequence) are MNHEY and SMNVEV. Reading from cysteine to phenylalanine, the CDR3 counts 17 amino acids. The DNA shown is the 51-base CDR3, in frame from base 1. V is clipped by 0 bases and J by 0 bases, and the sequence between their germline boundaries is 9 bases long. In the case of this clone: No cognate antigen has been identified for it. No clone much larger than this one lies a single base away; base qualities are absent.

TCRbeta CDR3 regions were amplified from genomic DNA by means of the immunoSEQ Assay, a bias-controlled multiplex PCR. The published analysis was carried out like this. The number of nucleated cells in each sample was estimated from the amplification of reference gene primers within the assay. Sequence reads were collapsed and filtered to measure the absolute abundance of every unique TCRbeta CDR3 rearrangement. Productive Simpson clonality was computed per sample as the square root of Simpson's diversity index over productive rearrangements. The immuneACCESS repertoire file appears here via TCRdb, limited to in-frame rearrangements. These files lack a portion of the clones; in checked studies, under half of the deficit traces to unresolved V genes, and the cause of the others is not known. V, J and clone size were drawn from that table, and D and trimming were deduced from the DNA. Counted in this sample were over 150,000 clones; approximately 84% of them appeared once. The top ten constitute more than 6.5% of the sample.

Participants in the prospective study were enrolled through a virtual design, were aged 18 to 89 years, and lived in 20 to 30 United States geographic areas. In the prospective study, cohorts were assigned on the basis of participant-reported clinical history obtained from a screening survey and a study questionnaire. Recovered participants in ImmuneRACE Cohort 3 were defined by two consecutive negative NP/OP PCR tests, clearance by a healthcare professional, or resolution of symptoms. Mobile phlebotomists in the prospective study collected whole blood, serum and a nasopharyngeal or oropharyngeal swab from every participant. Additional blood draws and questionnaires over a 2-month period could optionally be provided by prospective study participants. Before DNA extraction, blood samples from the prospective study were shipped at room temperature or frozen. The paper as a whole reports these results and caveats: The quantity of clinical and demographic metadata differed by source and by participant and was supplied without curation.

The receptor's source is a woman aged 45-60 years who had recovered from COVID-19. The rearrangement combines TRBV27 with TRBJ2-6, with the D gene uncertain. Sequencing was carried out using PBMCs or T cells enriched from blood (not recorded which). The nucleotides are TGTGCCAGCAGTTTATCGGGCACCAACTCTGGGGCCAACGTCCTGACTTTC. It specifies CASSLSGTNSGANVLTF.